One sample yielded the 23 T cell receptor beta chains listed below, sequenced in a study of cytomegalovirus exposure and HLA in healthy donors. Both 60 Vbeta primers and 13 Jbeta primers went into the PCR. Sequencing was performed with immunoSEQ multiplex PCR; in TCRdb, only in-frame clones are kept and a portion is missing. The data contain around 200,000 clones, 65% to 90% of them singletons. The sequenced sample was PBMCs. The receptors come from a man aged 35-49 years in good health and CMV-seropositive.

This clone was counted only a few times. This CDR3 is CASSIDSTEAFF. CDR3 DNA sequence: TGTGCCAGTAGTATAGACAGCACTGAAGCTTTCTTT. V usage is TRBV19 and J usage is TRBJ1-1, with D uncertain. The CDR3 has 12 amino acids. Germline V CDR1 and CDR2: LNHDA, SQIVND (reference sequence). V was trimmed by 0 bases and J by 4 bases, leaving 3 bases between them.

The chain couples TRBV4-1 to TRBJ2-2; 12 nucleotides line up with TRBD2. The CDR3 has 21 residues. Unmatched junction bases numbered 14, after V lost 0 bases and J lost 3 bases. Looked up from germline, CDR1 is MGHRA and CDR2 is YSYEKL. The CDR3 DNA sequence: TGCGCCAGCAGCCAAGATCCCCTAATCTCTAGCGGGGGGGCTGACACCGGGGAGCTGTTTTTT. This codes for CASSQDPLISSGGADTGELFF.

This chain joins TRBV2 and TRBJ2-1; TRBD2 agrees at 10 bases. The germline gives CDR1 SNHLY, CDR2 FYNNEI. The V segment lost 6 bases and the J segment 9 bases; nucleotides outside the gene matches: 5. The CDR3 sequence is 13 residues long. The DNA of the CDR3 is TGTGCCAGCAGGGCTAGCGGGGGCGGTGAGCAGTTCTTC. It codes for CASRASGGGEQFF.

This rearrangement joins TRBV4-3 to TRBJ2-7; D may be TRBD2 (5 bases). The CDR3 contains 14 residues. Trimming stripped 1 base from V and 3 bases from J, with 10 bases between. Per germline, CDR1 LGHNA and CDR2 YSLEER. CDR3: CASSQAPGIYEQYF. CDR3 bases: TGCGCCAGCAGCCAAGCCCCGGGGATCTACGAGCAGTACTTC.

The chain carries TRBV7-6 and TRBJ2-7, with TRBD1 as a possible D gene (6 bases). Trimming stripped 5 bases from V and 5 bases from J, with 19 bases between. CDR1 and CDR2 (germline): SGHVS, FNYEAQ. CDR3 length: 15 amino acids. DNA of the CDR3: TGTGCCAGCAGCCCTGACAGGAGGACCCTAAACGAGCAGTACTTC. This translates into CASSPDRRTLNEQYF.

Details on this clone: A read error may produce the germline difference seen at one junction end. The chain carries TRBV7-9 and TRBJ1-3; D uncertain. Germline CDR1 and CDR2: SEHNR and FQNEAQ (reference sequence). The CDR3 is 12 residues long. CDR3 sequence: CSSSFIGNTIYF. In nucleotides, the CDR3 is TGTTCCAGCAGCTTTATAGGAAACACCATATATTTT.

The rearrangement links TRBV4-3 to TRBJ2-5, with 9 bases lining up with TRBD1. J was trimmed by 3 bases and V by 1 base; bases with no gene match: 12. The CDR3 is 18 residues long. Per the germline V gene, CDR1 is LGHNA and CDR2 is YSLEER. CDR3 sequence reads: CASSQGLNSGQGKETQYF. The CDR3 DNA follows: TGCGCCAGCAGCCAAGGTCTCAATTCAGGACAGGGGAAAGAGACCCAGTACTTC.

The CDR3 loop reads CASSYSSGGVTDTQYF. CDR3 coding DNA: TGTGCCAGCAGTTACTCCAGCGGGGGTGTCACAGATACGCAGTATTTT. The chain combines TRBV6-5 with TRBJ2-3, with TRBD2 identical over 8 bases. Germline CDR1 and CDR2: MNHEY and SVGAGI. The junction had 4 bases not matched to a gene; V was cut back by 0 bases and J by 2 bases. The CDR3 extends over 16 amino acids.

V gene TRBV10-3 combines with J gene TRBJ2-5; maybe TRBD1 (6 bases). The CDR3 has 14 residues. Trimming shortened V by 2 bases and J by 4 bases, and 11 bases separated the two germline ends. CDR1 and CDR2 from the germline V gene are ENHRY and SYGVKD. Written as DNA, the CDR3 is TGTGCCATCAGTGAGGGACAGTTGGGAGAGACCCAGTACTTC. Amino acid sequence: CAISEGQLGETQYF.

V and J are TRBV19 and TRBJ1-5; D remains ambiguous. The germline V gene has CDR1 LNHDA and CDR2 SQIVND (reference sequence). Trimming stripped 6 bases from V and 0 bases from J, with 9 bases between. This CDR3 has 14 amino acids. CDR3 region: CASRSEYSNQPQHF. CDR3 sequence (DNA): TGTGCCAGTAGATCCGAGTATAGCAATCAGCCCCAGCATTTT.

The V and J genes are TRBV4-1 and TRBJ1-4, with D perhaps TRBD1 (6 bases). The CDR3 has 17 amino acids. CDR1 and CDR2 from the germline V gene are MGHRA and YSYEKL. Between the trimmed V and J ends, which lost 4 bases and 2 bases, there was a span of 17 bases. The CDR3 DNA sequence: TGCGCCAGCAGCCTCCGGGACACTCTTTTGACTAATGAAAAACTGTTTTTT. It is translated as CASSLRDTLLTNEKLFF.

V is TRBV7-3 and J is TRBJ2-3; 7 nucleotides line up with TRBD1. Germline V gene lookup returns CDR1 SGHTA and CDR2 FQGTGA. V lost 3 bases and J lost 0; bases outside the gene matches: 6. CDR3 length equals 16 residues. The CDR3 bases are TGTGCCAGCAGCTTGGGACGGGGACAGAGCACAGATACGCAGTATTTT. Its protein is CASSLGRGQSTDTQYF.

This chain links TRBV6-6 with TRBJ2-5; 8 nucleotides match TRBD1. V shed 0 bases, J shed 14 bases, and the junction held 17 bases outside the gene matches. In germline, CDR1 is MNHNY, CDR2 SVGAGI (reference sequence). This CDR3 spans 16 amino acids. CDR3 in DNA: TGTGCCAGCAGTTACTCTCGAAGCCGGGACAGGCACCATGGTTACTTC. Protein: CASSYSRSRDRHHGYF.

The chain employs TRBV7-8 and TRBJ1-5; tentative D call: TRBD1 (6 bases). CDR1 is SGHVS and CDR2 is FQNEAQ in the germline V gene. Deletions cut 5 bases from V and 2 bases from J, with 25 bases between. CDR3 length: 19 residues. For the CDR3, the DNA is TGTGCCAGCAGCCTCGTGACTAAGGGGGGGCGTCGCGGCAATCAGCCCCAGCATTTT. Translating gives CASSLVTKGGRRGNQPQHF.

The J gene is TRBJ2-7, the V gene TRBV7-2, with TRBD2 as a possible D gene (6 bases). CDR1 is SGHTA and CDR2 is FQGNSA in the germline V gene. This CDR3 region has 13 residues. V was clipped by 5 bases and J by 2 bases, with 10 bases between them. The CDR3, as DNA: TGTGCCAGCAGCCGGGACTTTCCCTACGAGCAGTACTTC. As protein: CASSRDFPYEQYF.

The chain links TRBV7-2 to TRBJ1-4, with a weak D call TRBD1 (6 bases). Germline V gene data show CDR1 as SGHTA and CDR2 as FQGNSA. CDR3 length equals 16 residues. Trimming cost V 0 bases and J 10 bases, with 18 bases left between them. The CDR3 DNA follows: TGTGCCAGCAGCTTAGCCTCAGGGGTCCATCTCGGAAAACTGTTTTTT. Its protein product is CASSLASGVHLGKLFF.

The chain has TRBV19 and TRBJ2-3; a weak D match, TRBD1 (6 bases). Germline CDR1 is LNHDA and CDR2 is SQIVND (reference sequence). This CDR3 is built from 15 residues. V was pared by 6 bases and J by 5 bases, with 18 bases between. CDR3 amino acids: CASSSGVTSRDTQYF. The CDR3 DNA reads as TGTGCCAGTAGCTCAGGGGTGACCTCTCGAGATACGCAGTATTTT.

The gene calls are TRBV10-1 and TRBJ2-3; TRBD2 is a possible D gene (7 bases). Trimming stripped 0 bases from V and 2 bases from J, with 15 bases between. CDR3 size: 17 residues. Per the germline V gene, CDR1 is WNHNN and CDR2 is SYGVQD (reference sequence). The DNA of the CDR3 is TGCGCCAGCAGTGAGTCGACCGGCGGGGGCCTCACAGATACGCAGTATTTT. It codes for CASSESTGGGLTDTQYF.

Concerning this clone: One end of the junction fails to match germline, which may point to a read error. V and J are TRBV18 and TRBJ1-3, with 7 bases matching TRBD1. The CDR3 runs 13 residues. Germline lookup yields CDR1 KGHSH and CDR2 LQKENI. The CDR3 loop reads CASSPTGTDTKYF. CDR3 nucleotide sequence: TGTGCCAGCTCACCAACAGGGACAGATACCAAGTACTTT.

The V gene is TRBV5-1, the J gene TRBJ2-3; no clear D. The germline CDR1 and CDR2 sequences are SGHRS and YFSETQ. The CDR3 loop spans 14 amino acids. The V end lost 4 bases, the J end lost 4 bases, and 13 bases lay between the germline ends. CDR3 residues: CASSPYPEADTQYF. DNA for the CDR3: TGCGCCAGCAGCCCTTACCCCGAGGCAGATACGCAGTATTTT.

This chain connects TRBV10-2 to TRBJ2-3; 10 bases line up with TRBD2. Per the germline V gene, CDR1 is WSHSY and CDR2 is SAAADI. V was pared by 4 bases and J by 6 bases, with 4 bases of the junction left unmatched. The CDR3 is made up of 14 amino acids. CDR3 sequence reads: CASSAAGGQDTQYF. The CDR3 nucleotides are TGCGCCAGCAGTGCAGCGGGGGGGCAGGATACGCAGTATTTT.

This chain connects TRBV19 to TRBJ2-1; 9 bases align to TRBD2. Germline CDR1 reads LNHDA; CDR2 reads SQIVND (reference sequence). CDR3 size: 17 residues. V shed 1 base and J 6 bases; nucleotides not matched to a gene: 10. Here the CDR3 DNA reads TGTGCCAGTAGTATAGTGATGCCCAGCGGGGGGACCAATGAGCAGTTCTTC. This sequence encodes CASSIVMPSGGTNEQFF. The full variable domain, completed using reference TRBV19 and TRBJ2-1, is DGGITQSPKYLFRKEGQNVTLSCEQNLNHDAMYWYRQDPGQGLRLIYYSQIVNDFQKGDIAEGYSVSREKKESFPLTVTSAQKNPTAFYLCASSIVMPSGGTNEQFFGPGTRLTVL.

Concerning this clone: The identical CDR3 is also encoded by other nucleotide sequences in the sample. This rearrangement joins TRBV7-2 to TRBJ2-3; a possible D gene is TRBD2 (6 bases). V was shortened by 2 bases and J by 2 bases, with 8 bases between the two germline ends. CDR3 length equals 14 residues. Germline-derived CDR1 and CDR2 are SGHTA and FQGNSA. CDR3 DNA sequence: TGTGCCAGCAGCTTAAGCGGGTCCACAGATACGCAGTATTTT. Residues: CASSLSGSTDTQYF.